Sequencing of this TCR beta chain was carried out in a study of cytomegalovirus exposure and HLA in healthy donors. Comment on this clone: Antigen unknown.

Germline V gene sequence: CDR1 SGHRS, CDR2 YFSETQ. The CDR3 sequence is 15 residues long. With 0 bases removed from V and 2 bases from J, the gap between germline ends came to 8 bases. Data came from immunoSEQ multiplex PCR; TCRdb stores just in-frame clones and leaves some out. The table has fewer than 250,000 clones, 80% to 90% seen once. Overall study findings and caveats: In vitro data verified a few CMV-associated chains as specific for CMV antigens.

V usage is TRBV5-1 and J usage is TRBJ2-2; D ambiguous. This TCR was sampled from a man between 18 and 29 years old in good health and CMV-seronegative. Sequencing used PBMCs. The CDR3 DNA follows: TGCGCCAGCAGCTTGGTGACGACTAACACCGGGGAGCTGTTTTTT. As protein: CASSLVTTNTGELFF.